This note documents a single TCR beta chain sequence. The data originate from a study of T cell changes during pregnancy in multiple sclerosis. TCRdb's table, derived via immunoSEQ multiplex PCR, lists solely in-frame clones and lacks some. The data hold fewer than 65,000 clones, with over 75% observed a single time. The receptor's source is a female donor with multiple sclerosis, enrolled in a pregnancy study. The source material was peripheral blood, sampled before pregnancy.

The CDR3 nucleotides are TGTGCCAGCAGCTTAGAGGCGGTGAGCACAGATACGCAGTATTTT. It yields the protein CASSLEAVSTDTQYF. V and J are TRBV7-8 and TRBJ2-3; D is ambiguous. Germline V gene sequence: CDR1 SGHVS, CDR2 FQNEAQ. The V gene lost 1 base and the J gene lost 0 bases, with 8 bases spanning the gap. This CDR3 comprises 15 residues.